This T cell receptor (beta chain) came from a study of cytomegalovirus exposure and HLA in healthy donors. In germline, CDR1 is SGHNT, CDR2 YYREEE (reference sequence). Trimming pared 4 bases from V and 8 bases from J, leaving 21 bases between. This CDR3 has 15 residues. The PCR used 60 Vbeta and 13 Jbeta primers. Generated by immunoSEQ multiplex PCR, the TCRdb table keeps only in-frame clones and is missing some. Found here are some 150,000 clones, 70% to 80% of them singletons; the top ten hold 1.5% to 2%. In its sample, this clone was seen once. The origin of this receptor is a female donor in good health and CMV-seronegative. J is TRBJ1-1 and V is TRBV5-4; D is unclear. Specimen: PBMCs. In DNA form, the CDR3 reads TGTGCCAGCAGCCTAAAGAGGGAAAATTGGTTCGAAGCTTTCTTT. Translated: CASSLKRENWFEAFF. Filled out from reference TRBV5-4 and TRBJ1-1, the complete variable domain reads ETGVTQSPTHLIKTRGQQVTLRCSSQSGHNTVSWYQQALGQGPQFIFQYYREEENGRGNFPPRFSGLQFPNYSSELNVNALELDDSALYLCASSLKRENWFEAFFGQGTRLTVV.